The 28 T cell receptor beta chains presented below share a single source sample, sequenced in a study of blood T cell repertoires in COVID-19. Sequencing was performed with immunoSEQ multiplex PCR; in TCRdb, only in-frame clones are kept and a portion is missing. The sample records 400,000 to 550,000 clones, roughly 85% being singletons. Sequencing used PBMCs or T cells enriched from blood (not recorded which). The receptors here all came from a woman aged 18-29 years with acute COVID-19.

The chain has TRBV19 and TRBJ1-1; TRBD1 matches 8 bases. The CDR3 loop spans 13 amino acids. Losses at the gene ends were 5 bases for V and 7 bases for J; bases not matched to a gene: 6. Germline assignment: CDR1 LNHDA and CDR2 SQIVND (reference sequence). Written as DNA, the CDR3 is TGTGCCAGTAGTGACAGGGGCGGAGATGAAGCTTTCTTT. This translates into CASSDRGGDEAFF.

This clone came up once. The chain joins TRBV5-5 to TRBJ1-6; maybe TRBD1 (6 bases). Germline V lookup: CDR1 SGHKS, CDR2 YYEKEE (reference sequence). The CDR3 totals 15 residues. Trimming took off 2 bases at V and 11 bases at J, with 17 bases between the two ends. CDR3 DNA sequence: TGTGCCAGCAGCTTTTCAAACCAGGGGACGGCACCCCTCCACTTT. Encoded protein: CASSFSNQGTAPLHF. The full variable domain, its missing parts supplied by reference TRBV5-5 and TRBJ1-6, is DAGVTQSPTHLIKTRGQQVTLRCSPISGHKSVSWYQQVLGQGPQFIFQYYEKEERGRGNFPDRFSARQFPNYSSELNVNALLLGDSALYLCASSFSNQGTAPLHFGNGTRLTVT.

The genes are TRBV20-1 and TRBJ2-7; D ambiguous. From germline, CDR1 is DFQATT and CDR2 SNEGSKA (reference sequence). V lost 3 bases to trimming and J lost 0 bases, with 6 bases between them. The CDR3 is made up of 12 amino acids. The CDR3 sequence: CSASSPSYEQYF. DNA for the CDR3: TGCAGTGCTAGTTCTCCCTCCTACGAGCAGTACTTC.

The V gene is TRBV4-1, the J gene TRBJ2-7; TRBD1 is a possible D gene (6 bases). Germline assignment: CDR1 MGHRA and CDR2 YSYEKL. This CDR3 has 15 amino acids. Trimming removed 0 bases from V and 2 bases from J, with 11 bases in between. CDR3 sequence: CASSQDRGRPYEQYF. CDR3 DNA sequence: TGCGCCAGCAGCCAAGACAGGGGAAGACCCTACGAGCAGTACTTC.

As DNA, the CDR3 is TGTGCCAGCAGCTTAGTAATAGGGGGTGGCGGCTACACCTTC. Encoded protein: CASSLVIGGGGYTF. The V call is TRBV7-9, the J call TRBJ1-2; possibly TRBD1 for D (6 bases). Germline V gene lookup returns CDR1 SEHNR and CDR2 FQNEAQ (reference sequence). V shed 1 base and J shed 8 bases, with 14 bases lying between them. The CDR3 sequence is 14 residues long.

V and J are TRBV18 and TRBJ2-6; 7 bases are a match to TRBD1. Per the germline V gene, CDR1 is KGHSH and CDR2 is LQKENI. This CDR3 region has 20 residues. V shed 3 bases, J shed 0 bases, and the junction held 14 bases outside the gene matches. The CDR3 loop is CASSPIRQGSFFSGANVLTF. Here the CDR3 DNA reads TGTGCCAGCTCACCTATTCGACAGGGATCGTTTTTCTCTGGGGCCAACGTCCTGACTTTC.

DNA of the CDR3: TGTGCCAGCTCCCGAACAGGGGGCCGTTTCAATGAGCAGTTCTTC. Its translation is CASSRTGGRFNEQFF. The V gene is TRBV18, the J gene TRBJ2-1, with 9 bases that match TRBD1. V gave up 6 bases and J gave up 6 bases; unmatched junction bases: 9. The CDR3 loop spans 15 amino acids. Germline V gene data show CDR1 as KGHSH and CDR2 as LQKENI.

The genes are TRBV15 and TRBJ2-6; no clear D gene. Trimming took off 6 bases at V and 0 bases at J, with 9 bases between the two ends. Germline-derived CDR1 and CDR2 are LNHNV and YYDKDF (reference sequence). The CDR3 has 15 amino acids. The CDR3 region is CATSSTNSGANVLTF. CDR3 in DNA: TGTGCCACCAGTAGTACTAACTCTGGGGCCAACGTCCTGACTTTC.

V and J are TRBV10-3 and TRBJ2-5; TRBD2 matches at 9 bases. V was clipped by 11 bases and J by 5 bases; unmatched bases: 9. The CDR3 has 13 residues. Germline CDR1 is ENHRY and CDR2 is SYGVKD. CDR3 in amino acids: CASGGGARETQYF. CDR3 coding DNA: TGTGCCTCAGGCGGGGGGGCGCGGGAGACCCAGTACTTC.

This clone was counted a few times. The V call is TRBV20-1, the J call TRBJ2-1; 7 bases align to TRBD2. The germline gives CDR1 DFQATT, CDR2 SNEGSKA (reference sequence). The trim removed 2 bases at V and 11 bases at J, leaving 3 bases unmatched. CDR3 length: 11 amino acids. In DNA form, the CDR3 reads TGCAGTGCTAGACAGGGACTAAAGCAGTTCTTC. Protein: CSARQGLKQFF.

This chain connects TRBV29-1 to TRBJ2-1, with TRBD1 matching over 8 bases. The CDR3 is 13 residues long. Germline CDR1 reads SQVTM; CDR2 reads ANQGSEA. Trimming at V came to 3 bases and at J to 4 bases, leaving 2 bases not matched to a gene. The CDR3 nucleotides read TGCAGCGTTGAGGGACAGGATTACAATGAGCAGTTCTTC. Encoded protein: CSVEGQDYNEQFF.

The rearrangement uses TRBV18 and TRBJ1-5; D possibly corresponds to TRBD1 (6 bases). Germline loops: CDR1 KGHSH, CDR2 LQKENI. The CDR3 is 17 amino acids. Trimming pared 6 bases from V and 1 base from J, leaving 19 bases between. The CDR3 spells CASSLNREMRSNQPQHF. CDR3 DNA sequence: TGTGCCAGCTCCCTGAACAGGGAGATGAGGAGCAATCAGCCCCAGCATTTT.

The table lists this clone with a count of one. This specimen includes other DNA sequences encoding the same CDR3. The chain employs TRBV7-9 and TRBJ1-4; D gene unclear. Looked up from germline, CDR1 is SEHNR and CDR2 is FQNEAQ (reference sequence). With 2 bases removed from V and 0 bases from J, the gap between germline ends came to 4 bases. CDR3 length equals 14 residues. In DNA form, the CDR3 reads TGTGCCAGCAGCTTAACTGCAACTAATGAAAAACTGTTTTTT. It encodes CASSLTATNEKLFF.

This clone has just one count. V and J are TRBV4-1 and TRBJ2-1; 7 nucleotides align to TRBD1. CDR3 length: 16 amino acids. V lost 0 bases and J lost 4; bases outside the gene matches: 6. Germline loops: CDR1 MGHRA, CDR2 YSYEKL. This CDR3 is CASSQDIRQGYNEQFF. In DNA form, the CDR3 reads TGCGCCAGCAGCCAAGATATCCGACAGGGTTACAATGAGCAGTTCTTC.

This chain connects TRBV28 to TRBJ1-4; TRBD1 matches 10 bases. V shed 10 bases, J shed 3 bases, and the junction held 2 bases outside the gene matches. The CDR3 extends over 13 amino acids. The germline gives CDR1 MDHEN, CDR2 SYDVKM. CDR3 sequence: CATGQGANEKLFF. The CDR3 nucleotides read TGTGCCACCGGACAGGGGGCTAATGAAAAACTGTTTTTT.

V gene TRBV20-1 combines with J gene TRBJ1-3; D is unresolved. Per germline, CDR1 DFQATT and CDR2 SNEGSKA (reference sequence). The V gene lost 3 bases and the J gene lost 0 bases, with 9 bases spanning the gap. The CDR3 runs to 14 residues. The CDR3 bases are TGCAGTGCTAGTAGTCGGGGCTCTGGAAACACCATATATTTT. Translation: CSASSRGSGNTIYF.

This chain links TRBV30 with TRBJ2-7; TRBD1 might be the D (5 bases). CDR3 size: 13 residues. CDR1 GTSNPN and CDR2 SVGIG come from the germline V gene (reference sequence). Between the trimmed V and J ends, which lost 1 base and 0 bases, there was a span of 7 bases. CDR3 nucleotide sequence: TGTGCCTGGAGTGACAGGCTCTCCTACGAGCAGTACTTC. Protein: CAWSDRLSYEQYF.

This chain links TRBV10-3 with TRBJ2-7, with TRBD1 matching 10 bases. Per germline, CDR1 ENHRY and CDR2 SYGVKD. J was trimmed by 5 bases and V by 0 bases; bases with no gene match: 10. This CDR3 is built from 17 residues. The CDR3 protein is CAISESLSGTGVHEQYF. The CDR3 DNA reads TGTGCCATCAGTGAGTCTTTATCGGGGACAGGGGTACACGAGCAGTACTTC.

Concerning this clone itself: The sample contains more than one DNA sequence encoding this CDR3. V is TRBV20-1 and J is TRBJ1-1; D unresolved. The CDR3 is 10 residues long. Germline CDR1 is DFQATT and CDR2 is SNEGSKA (reference sequence). V lost 5 bases and J 3 bases, leaving 4 bases between the germline ends. CDR3 sequence reads: CSALYTEAFF. The CDR3 DNA follows: TGCAGTGCTCTCTACACTGAAGCTTTCTTT.

The CDR3 bases are TGTGCCAGCAGCCCCGCGGGTGAGACCCAGTACTTC. This sequence encodes CASSPAGETQYF. This chain uses TRBV7-7 with TRBJ2-5; perhaps TRBD2 as D (5 bases). Germline CDR1 reads SSHAT; CDR2 reads FNYEAQ (reference sequence). The CDR3 covers 12 residues. V was pared by 5 bases and J by 5 bases, with 9 bases between.

V and J are TRBV3-1 (or the pseudogene TRBV3-2) and TRBJ2-5, with a possible D match to TRBD1 (5 bases). V was trimmed by 2 bases and J by 2 bases, leaving 9 bases between them. This CDR3 has 14 residues. The germline V gene encodes CDR1 LGHDT and CDR2 YNNKEL (reference sequence). This CDR3 reads CASSQLTAQETQYF. In DNA, the CDR3 is TGTGCCAGCAGCCAACTGACAGCACAAGAGACCCAGTACTTC.

The rearrangement joins TRBV11-2 to TRBJ2-2; 7 positions match TRBD2. The CDR3 is made up of 17 amino acids. CDR1 SGHAT and CDR2 FQNNGV come from the germline V gene. V lost 1 base to trimming and J lost 3 bases; unmatched junction nucleotides: 8. CDR3 nucleotide sequence: TGTGCCAGCAGCTTAGGGCATCTAGCGGCCTACACCGGGGAGCTGTTTTTT. It encodes CASSLGHLAAYTGELFF.

The chain uses TRBV19 and TRBJ2-1, with a weak D call TRBD2 (5 bases). V lost 2 bases to trimming and J lost 7 bases, with 15 bases between them. Germline V gene data show CDR1 as LNHDA and CDR2 as SQIVND (reference sequence). The CDR3 totals 15 residues. DNA of the CDR3: TGTGCCAGTAGTATACCCGGGGTAGATGTTAATGAGCAGTTCTTC. Its protein product is CASSIPGVDVNEQFF.

The chain is built from TRBV7-2 and TRBJ1-1; no definite D call. This CDR3 region has 13 residues. In germline, CDR1 is SGHTA, CDR2 FQGNSA. Between the trimmed V and J ends, which lost 5 bases and 3 bases, there was a span of 10 bases. The CDR3 loop reads CASSQGRYTEAFF. The CDR3 region has the DNA TGTGCCAGCAGCCAAGGGAGGTACACTGAAGCTTTCTTT.

The V and J genes are TRBV5-4 and TRBJ2-7; 7 nucleotides match TRBD1. Germline V lookup: CDR1 SGHNT, CDR2 YYREEE (reference sequence). The CDR3 is made up of 15 amino acids. V dropped 0 bases and J dropped 4; count of bases not matched to a gene: 7. CDR3 nucleotide sequence: TGTGCCAGCAGCTTGGATTTGGGACAGAAATACGAGCAGTACTTC. Protein: CASSLDLGQKYEQYF.

This clone showed up just once. V gene TRBV7-6 combines with J gene TRBJ2-2, with TRBD1 matching over 8 bases. The CDR3 runs to 14 residues. Per germline, CDR1 SGHVS and CDR2 FNYEAQ. V gave up 4 bases and J gave up 7 bases; unmatched junction bases: 5. The CDR3 DNA sequence: TGTGCCAGCAGCTCGACAGGGGTTGGCGGGGAGCTGTTTTTT. Protein sequence: CASSSTGVGGELFF.

The gene calls are TRBV19 and TRBJ1-5, with 7 bases lining up with TRBD1. Germline CDR1 LNHDA, CDR2 SQIVND (reference sequence). Trimming cost V 7 bases and J 3 bases; bases outside gene matches: 12. The CDR3 totals 16 residues. For the CDR3, the DNA is TGTGCCAGTAACCCTGCGAACAGGGGTTACAATCAGCCCCAGCATTTT. Its translation is CASNPANRGYNQPQHF.

This clone was counted once. The chain employs TRBV20-1 and TRBJ1-1; 10 bases line up with TRBD1. Germline CDR1 is DFQATT and CDR2 is SNEGSKA (reference sequence). V gave up 3 bases and J gave up 4 bases; unmatched junction bases: 2. The CDR3 extends over 13 amino acids. The CDR3 region has the DNA TGCAGTGCTAGTTGGACAGGGGGCACTGAAGCTTTCTTT. Translated, it gives CSASWTGGTEAFF.